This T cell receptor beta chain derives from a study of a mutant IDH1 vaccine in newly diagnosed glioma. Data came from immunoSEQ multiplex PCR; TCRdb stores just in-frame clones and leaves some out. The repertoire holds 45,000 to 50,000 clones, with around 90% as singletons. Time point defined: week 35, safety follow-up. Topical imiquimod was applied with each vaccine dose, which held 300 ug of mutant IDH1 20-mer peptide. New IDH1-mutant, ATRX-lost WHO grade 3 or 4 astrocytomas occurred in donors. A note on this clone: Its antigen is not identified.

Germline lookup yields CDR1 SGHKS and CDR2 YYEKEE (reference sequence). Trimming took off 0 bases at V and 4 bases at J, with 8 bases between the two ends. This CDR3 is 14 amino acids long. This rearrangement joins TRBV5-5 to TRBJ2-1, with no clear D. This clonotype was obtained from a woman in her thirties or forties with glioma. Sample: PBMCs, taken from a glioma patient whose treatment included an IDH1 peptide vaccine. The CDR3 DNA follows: TGTGCCAGCAGCTTGGCCCTCGTATACAATGAGCAGTTCTTC. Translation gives CASSLALVYNEQFF.